This T cell receptor beta chain was recorded in a study of Graves' ophthalmopathy and Graves' hyperthyroidism. Beta-chain TCR CDR3 regions were amplified from RNA transcripts. Second-round multiplex PCR came after a first-round RT-PCR that employed HTBI primers. In TCRdb, the multiplex PCR reads were re-called with MiXCR into one record per CDR3 protein. The data show about 240,000 distinct CDR3 sequences, with roughly 50% seen just once and roughly 45% held by the top ten. Broader study findings: Forecasting of ophthalmopathy progression by the model achieved 70.59% sensitivity and approximately 72% specificity.

V dropped 1 base and J dropped 7 bases, with 14 bases sitting between them. The CDR3 runs to 15 residues. Germline V CDR1 and CDR2: SEHNR, FQNEAQ (reference sequence). This clonotype was detected only a few times. Its antigen is unidentified. All donors with ophthalmopathy were recorded as having moderate-to-severe activity, CAS ≥3, NOSPECS ≥4 and a duration under 3 months. Sample: peripheral blood. The rearrangement uses TRBV7-9 and TRBJ1-5, with D unclear. The receptor was isolated from an adult man with Graves' ophthalmopathy. CDR3 sequence reads: CASSLVEAMEQPQHF. CDR3 DNA: TGTGCCAGCAGCTTAGTCGAGGCGATGGAACAGCCCCAGCATTTT.